Shown below are 17 T cell receptor beta chains from a single sample sequenced in a study of T cell repertoires in ileal Crohn's disease. Assay: immunoSEQ multiplex PCR; the TCRdb copy retains only in-frame clones and omits some. The sample includes some 15,000 clones, just over 90% of them seen just once. Sequencing was performed on ileal tissue. The receptors were sampled from an adult with Crohn's disease.

This clone was seen just once. This chain joins TRBV7-3 and TRBJ2-2; 9 positions agree with TRBD2. Germline-derived CDR1 and CDR2 are SGHTA and FQGTGA. Unmatched junction bases numbered 3, after V lost 2 bases and J lost 2 bases. The CDR3 length is 16 residues. The CDR3 reads CASSLAGGVNTGELFF. DNA of the CDR3: TGTGCCAGCAGCTTAGCGGGGGGGGTAAACACCGGGGAGCTGTTTTTT.

The chain has TRBV19 and TRBJ2-7, with unresolved D. V was shortened by 2 bases and J by 4 bases, with 6 bases between the two germline ends. The germline gives CDR1 LNHDA, CDR2 SQIVND (reference sequence). The CDR3 runs to 12 residues. The CDR3 loop reads CASSIRGYEQYF. The CDR3 nucleotides are TGTGCCAGTAGTATACGCGGATACGAGCAGTACTTC.

The V and J genes are TRBV6-6 and TRBJ1-5, with a weak D call TRBD1 (5 bases). There are 16 residues in the CDR3. Trimming stripped 0 bases from V and 1 base from J, with 10 bases between. The V gene's germline CDR1 is MNHNY and CDR2 SVGAGI (reference sequence). The CDR3 nucleotides read TGTGCCAGCAGTTACTCCTGGGAGGGGAGCAATCAGCCCCAGCATTTT. It specifies CASSYSWEGSNQPQHF.

This chain links TRBV18 with TRBJ2-1; 10 bases agree with TRBD1. This CDR3 spans 17 amino acids. The trim removed 3 bases at V and 5 bases at J, leaving 10 bases unmatched. CDR1 and CDR2 from the germline V gene are KGHSH and LQKENI. The CDR3 DNA follows: TGTGCCAGCTCACCCTTGGGTTTGGGACAGGGGAACAATGAGCAGTTCTTC. Amino acid sequence: CASSPLGLGQGNNEQFF. The variable domain in full, completed from reference TRBV18 and TRBJ2-1, reads NAGVMQNPRHLVRRRGQEARLRCSPMKGHSHVYWYRQLPEEGLKFMVYLQKENIIDESGMPKERFSAEFPKEGPSILRIQQVVRGDSAAYFCASSPLGLGQGNNEQFFGPGTRLTVL.

V gene TRBV4-1 combines with J gene TRBJ1-5, with D perhaps TRBD1 (6 bases). The V gene's germline CDR1 is MGHRA and CDR2 YSYEKL. The V end lost 3 bases, the J end lost 3 bases, and 12 bases lay between the germline ends. CDR3 length equals 15 residues. The CDR3 DNA sequence: TGCGCCAGCAGCCAGGGGGCAGCGAACAATCAGCCCCAGCATTTT. Its protein product is CASSQGAANNQPQHF.

The CDR3 DNA reads as TGTGCCAGCAGCTTACAACCTGAGACAGGGCGCTATGGCTACACCTTC. Encoded protein: CASSLQPETGRYGYTF. The chain links TRBV7-9 to TRBJ1-2; 7 bases are a match to TRBD1. The CDR3 loop spans 16 amino acids. Germline V CDR1 and CDR2: SEHNR, FQNEAQ (reference sequence). J gave up 4 bases and V 2 bases, and 10 bases lay outside the gene matches.

The chain couples TRBV13 to TRBJ1-2; no definite D call. The CDR3 contains 14 residues. V was clipped by 0 bases and J by 7 bases, with 12 bases between them. Germline values: CDR1 PRHDT, CDR2 FYEKMQ (reference sequence). CDR3 nucleotide sequence: TGTGCCAGCAGCTTAGGCGGTACCGCGGGTGGCTACACCTTC. This translates into CASSLGGTAGGYTF.

CDR3 region: CASSQERQFNQPQHF. Written as DNA, the CDR3 is TGCGCCAGCAGCCAAGAGCGACAGTTTAATCAGCCCCAGCATTTT. The rearrangement uses TRBV4-3 and TRBJ1-5, with a tentative D call TRBD1 (5 bases). The germline CDR1 and CDR2 sequences are LGHNA and YSLEER. CDR3 length: 15 amino acids. The V and J ends lost 0 bases and 4 bases respectively, with 10 bases between them.

The V and J genes are TRBV9 and TRBJ2-5; tentatively, D is TRBD2 (7 bases). Per the germline V gene, CDR1 is SGDLS and CDR2 is YYNGEE. V lost 3 bases and J 5 bases, leaving 14 bases between the germline ends. This CDR3 has 14 residues. CDR3 loop: CASSEGGGGETQYF. The CDR3 DNA sequence: TGTGCCAGCAGCGAAGGGGGAGGGGGGGAGACCCAGTACTTC.

The CDR3 coding sequence is TGCGCCAGCAGTCCCTCGGGGGGACGCTCCACCTATGGCTACACCTTC. Translation gives CASSPSGGRSTYGYTF. The rearrangement links TRBV4-3 to TRBJ1-2, with a possible D match to TRBD1 (5 bases). The CDR3 spans 16 residues. Deletions cut 6 bases from V and 4 bases from J, with 21 bases between. Germline V gene lookup returns CDR1 LGHNA and CDR2 YSLEER.

This chain connects TRBV4-1 to TRBJ2-1, with D perhaps TRBD2 (6 bases). Trimming stripped 0 bases from V and 7 bases from J, with 16 bases between. The germline V gene has CDR1 MGHRA and CDR2 YSYEKL. The CDR3 runs 16 residues. The CDR3: CASSQDRGGARNEQFF. The CDR3 bases are TGCGCCAGCAGCCAAGATCGGGGCGGGGCCCGTAATGAGCAGTTCTTC.

This chain joins TRBV14 and TRBJ2-6; no clear D. Germline V gives CDR1 SGHDN, CDR2 FVKESK. Between the trimmed V and J ends, which lost 1 base and 0 bases, there was a span of 13 bases. CDR3 length: 18 amino acids. CDR3 coding DNA: TGTGCCAGCAGCCAAGGTGAGCGATCCAACTCTGGGGCCAACGTCCTGACTTTC. Encoded protein: CASSQGERSNSGANVLTF.

The V and J genes are TRBV6-1 and TRBJ1-5; D perhaps matches TRBD1 (5 bases). V gave up 5 bases and J gave up 5 bases, with 13 bases separating them. The length of the CDR3 is 14 residues. Per germline, CDR1 MNHNS and CDR2 SASEGT. The CDR3 sequence is CASSHPGDYQPQHF. The CDR3, as DNA: TGTGCCAGCAGTCACCCCGGGGACTATCAGCCCCAGCATTTT.

The rearrangement uses TRBV6-5 and TRBJ2-6; tentative D call: TRBD2 (7 bases). The CDR3 runs 15 residues. The germline V and J ends were trimmed by 6 bases and 1 base, with 10 bases remaining between them. Germline lookup yields CDR1 MNHEY and CDR2 SVGAGI. CDR3 protein: CASREGGSGANVLTF. The DNA for the CDR3 is TGTGCCAGCAGAGAGGGGGGGTCTGGGGCCAACGTCCTGACTTTC.

The rearrangement links TRBV5-6 to TRBJ1-2, with 8 bases identical to TRBD1. The CDR3 contains 14 residues. Per the germline V gene, CDR1 is SGHDT and CDR2 is YYEEEE. V was clipped by 2 bases and J by 4 bases; unmatched bases: 4. CDR3 in amino acids: CASSFGQGLYGYTF. The DNA for the CDR3 is TGTGCCAGCAGCTTCGGACAGGGCCTCTATGGCTACACCTTC.

This chain uses TRBV9 with TRBJ2-5; TRBD2 agrees at 8 bases. Germline loops: CDR1 SGDLS, CDR2 YYNGEE. The CDR3 has 18 amino acids. V trimming: 0 bases; J trimming: 1 base; junction bases outside the gene matches: 11. CDR3 nucleotide sequence: TGTGCCAGCAGCGTAGGCAACTCTGCGGGGGGCCCCCAAGAGACCCAGTACTTC. This encodes CASSVGNSAGGPQETQYF.

CDR3 residues: CASSSEEPYSNQPQHF. For the CDR3, the DNA is TGTGCCAGCAGTTCGGAGGAACCTTATAGCAATCAGCCCCAGCATTTT. V is TRBV7-2 and J is TRBJ1-5, with D unresolved. The germline V gene has CDR1 SGHTA and CDR2 FQGNSA. This CDR3 comprises 16 residues. The V end lost 6 bases, the J end lost 0 bases, and 15 bases lay between the germline ends. Looking up the rest from reference TRBV7-2 and TRBJ1-5 gives the full variable domain: GAGVSQSPSNKVTEKGKDVELRCDPISGHTALYWYRQSLGQGLEFLIYFQGNSAPDKSGLPSDRFSAERTGGSVSTLTIQRTQQEDSAVYLCASSSEEPYSNQPQHFGDGTRLSIL.